This T cell receptor beta chain was observed in a study of T cells in Graves' hyperthyroidism and ophthalmopathy (dated by TCRdb to between 2019 and 2020). Regarding the research as a whole: Peripheral blood samples were taken at initial diagnosis, before any treatment was given. The roughly 94 discovery patients were randomly divided into training and test sets at a 7:3 ratio. The study also compared thyroid tissue and blood T-cell repertoires from 6 or 7 Graves' hyperthyroidism patients. An independent validation cohort of under 20 hyperthyroidism patients and some 15 patients who later progressed to ophthalmopathy tested prospective prediction of ophthalmopathy. After sampling, hyperthyroidism patients received methimazole starting at 30 mg daily, and ophthalmopathy patients received high-dose intravenous methylprednisolone. The paper reports TCR Vbeta CDR3 sequencing of some 140 peripheral blood samples: around 45 ophthalmopathy, about 75 hyperthyroidism and around 17 progressor patients. A discovery cohort of about a hundred patients, approximately 45 with Graves' ophthalmopathy and about 58 with stable Graves' hyperthyroidism, was used to find distinguishing TCR V-J signatures. Paper-wide results and their limitations: No statistical method was used to fix the sample size in advance, and group allocation was not hidden from the investigators. In validation, the model predicted progression to ophthalmopathy with roughly 70% sensitivity and 72% to 85% specificity, a median of about six months before onset. Most expanded thyroid clonotypes (frequency above 0.001) were also detected in blood, a finding suggesting that blood repertoires may reflect thyroid immune responses. Ophthalmopathy was separated from stable hyperthyroidism by a 13 V-J signature model, with over 85% sensitivity and approximately 81% specificity obtained in cross-validation and 80%/75% obtained in testing.

About this clonotype itself: Its specific antigen is unknown. Base qualities are not at hand, and no much larger clone is one base apart.

TCR beta CDR3 regions were amplified from RNA transcripts. The TCR CDR3 was subjected to a first round of RT-PCR using the HTBI primer set and the Qiagen OneStep RT-PCR kit. Libraries were constructed in a second round of multiplex PCR, after which size selection and purification were performed. Sequencing of the libraries was done on an Illumina HiSeq2000 using paired-end 100 bp reads. As for the original processing: SOAPnuke was used to process the raw data, with reads discarded if the reads contained adapters or uncalled bases, had a mean Phred below 15, or lacked an exact constant-primer or identifier match. High-quality paired reads were merged using COPE v1.2.5, and each unique nucleotide sequence was defined as a clonotype. MiTCR v1.1 was used to align the clonotypes against IMGT TRBV, TRBD and TRBJ reference segments. Only V-J combinations with frequency above 0.0001, covering 99% to 99.2% of repertoires, were analysed. The TCS score was defined as the ratio of F50 (clonal expansion) to E x V (chaos), calculated using BLOSUM62-based TCRdist between CDR3 peptides within each V-J. Welch's t-statistics and random forest reduced approximately 520 V-J features to around 14, which were used in a naive Bayes classifier (R e1071). Using fastp at Q25 and MiXCR, TCRdb reprocessed the public reads and kept productive beta chains. Each entry merges the rows of one CDR3 protein and shows their most common DNA and genes. TCRdb assigned the V and J calls; the authors' analysis was not used. In this sample the table shows under 350,000 distinct CDR3 sequences, roughly 13% of which occur a single time. 34% of the sample lies in the top ten.

In the ophthalmopathy patients, disease was moderately to severely active, with a Clinical Activity Score of 3 or more, a NOSPECS grade of 4 or more, and a duration of less than 3 months. Patients with uncontrolled infections, other autoimmune diseases, pregnancy or lactation were excluded. Diagnoses relied on clinical symptoms, serum thyroxine and TRAb, thyroid ultrasound and orbital computed tomography. PBMCs were isolated from 10 ml of fresh peripheral blood by Ficoll-Paque density gradient centrifugation. Total RNA was extracted using Trizol reagent, and RNA quality was assessed on an Agilent 2100 Bioanalyzer. The CDR3 runs 15 residues from the cysteine to the phenylalanine. Only the CDR3 part of the read is kept: 45 bases, read in frame from the first base. Compared with germline, V lacks 1 base and J lacks 5 bases; bases without a gene match: 5. From a lookup of the germline V gene, CDR1 and CDR2 are SGHNT and YENEEA.

The clonotype comes from a woman aged 40 to 55 with Graves' ophthalmopathy. Material: blood. The V gene is TRBV11-3 and the J gene is TRBJ2-5, with TRBD2 identical over 9 junction bases. The DNA sequence is given as TGTGCCAGCAGCTTAGCTCAGCGGGGGGCCGAGACCCAGTACTTC. Its protein reads: CASSLAQRGAETQYF.